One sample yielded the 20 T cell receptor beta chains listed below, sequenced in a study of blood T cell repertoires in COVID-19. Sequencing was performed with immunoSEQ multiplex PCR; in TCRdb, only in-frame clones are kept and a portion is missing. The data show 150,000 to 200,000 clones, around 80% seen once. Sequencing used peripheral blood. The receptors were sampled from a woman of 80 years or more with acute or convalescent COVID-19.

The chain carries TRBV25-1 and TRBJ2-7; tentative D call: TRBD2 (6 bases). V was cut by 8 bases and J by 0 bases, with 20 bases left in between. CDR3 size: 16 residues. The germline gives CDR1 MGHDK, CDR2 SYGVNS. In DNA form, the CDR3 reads TGTGCCAGCCGGGGGACCAGGAGTCACTTCTCCTACGAGCAGTACTTC. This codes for CASRGTRSHFSYEQYF.

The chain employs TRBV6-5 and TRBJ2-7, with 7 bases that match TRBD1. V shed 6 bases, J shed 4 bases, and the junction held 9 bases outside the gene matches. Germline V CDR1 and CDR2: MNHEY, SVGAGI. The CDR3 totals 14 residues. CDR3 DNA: TGTGCCAGCAGAAAACAGGGGTCTTATTACGAGCAGTACTTC. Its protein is CASRKQGSYYEQYF.

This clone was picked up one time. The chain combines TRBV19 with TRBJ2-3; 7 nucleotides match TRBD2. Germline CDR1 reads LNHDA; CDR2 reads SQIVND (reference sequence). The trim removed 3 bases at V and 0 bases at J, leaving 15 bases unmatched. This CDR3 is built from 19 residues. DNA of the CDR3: TGTGCCAGTAGTATCCAGGGTATACGGGGGAGGGCTAGCACAGATACGCAGTATTTT. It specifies CASSIQGIRGRASTDTQYF.

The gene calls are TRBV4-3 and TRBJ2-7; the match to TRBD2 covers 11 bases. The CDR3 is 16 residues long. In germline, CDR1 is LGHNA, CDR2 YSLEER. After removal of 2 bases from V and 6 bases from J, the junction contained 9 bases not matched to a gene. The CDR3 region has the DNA TGCGCCAGCAGCCAAAACTTAGCGGGAGGGTACGGCGAGCAGTACTTC. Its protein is CASSQNLAGGYGEQYF.

The DNA of the CDR3 is TGTGCCAGCAGTCGACAGGGGGCAAAGAACACTGAAGCTTTCTTT. It translates to CASSRQGAKNTEAFF. The V call is TRBV6-6, the J call TRBJ1-1; the match to TRBD1 covers 10 bases. V was pared by 5 bases and J by 1 base, with 4 bases of the junction left unmatched. Germline CDR1 and CDR2: MNHNY and SVGAGI (reference sequence). This CDR3 is 15 amino acids long.

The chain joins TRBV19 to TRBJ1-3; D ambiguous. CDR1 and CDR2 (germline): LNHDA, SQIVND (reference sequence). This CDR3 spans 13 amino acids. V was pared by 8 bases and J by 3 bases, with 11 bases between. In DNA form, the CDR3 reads TGTGCCAGTGAGAGTCAGGATGGAAACACCATATATTTT. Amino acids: CASESQDGNTIYF.

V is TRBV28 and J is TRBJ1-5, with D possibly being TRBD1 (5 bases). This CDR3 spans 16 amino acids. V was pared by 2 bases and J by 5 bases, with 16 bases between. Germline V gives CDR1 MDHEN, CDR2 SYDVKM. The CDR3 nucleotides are TGTGCCAGCAGTTTAGGGTCGGGCAGGGTAGATCAGCCCCAGCATTTT. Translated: CASSLGSGRVDQPQHF.

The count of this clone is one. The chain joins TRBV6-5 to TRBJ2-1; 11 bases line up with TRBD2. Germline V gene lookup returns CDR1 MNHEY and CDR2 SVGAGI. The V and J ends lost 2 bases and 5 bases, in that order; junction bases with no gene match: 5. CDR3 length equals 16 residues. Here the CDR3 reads CASSYPTSGGNNEQFF. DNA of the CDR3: TGTGCCAGCAGTTACCCTACTAGCGGGGGTAACAATGAGCAGTTCTTC.

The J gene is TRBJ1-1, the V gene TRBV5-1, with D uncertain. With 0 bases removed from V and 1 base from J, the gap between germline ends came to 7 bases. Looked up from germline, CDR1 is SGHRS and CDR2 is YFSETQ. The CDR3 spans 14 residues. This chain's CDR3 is CASSLVGENTEAFF. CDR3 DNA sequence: TGCGCCAGCAGCTTGGTTGGAGAGAACACTGAAGCTTTCTTT.

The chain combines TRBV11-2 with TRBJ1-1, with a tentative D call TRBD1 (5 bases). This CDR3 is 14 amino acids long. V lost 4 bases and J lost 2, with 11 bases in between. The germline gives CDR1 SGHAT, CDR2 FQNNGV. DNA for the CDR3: TGTGCCAGCAGCTACTGGGGGGGTAACACTGAAGCTTTCTTT. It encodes CASSYWGGNTEAFF.

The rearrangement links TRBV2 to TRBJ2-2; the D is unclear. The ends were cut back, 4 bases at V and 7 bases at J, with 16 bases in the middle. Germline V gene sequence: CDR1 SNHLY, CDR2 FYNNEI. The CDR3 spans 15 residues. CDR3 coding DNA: TGTGCCAGCAGTGGCCCAAAAATTTCCAGCGGGGAGCTGTTTTTT. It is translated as CASSGPKISSGELFF.

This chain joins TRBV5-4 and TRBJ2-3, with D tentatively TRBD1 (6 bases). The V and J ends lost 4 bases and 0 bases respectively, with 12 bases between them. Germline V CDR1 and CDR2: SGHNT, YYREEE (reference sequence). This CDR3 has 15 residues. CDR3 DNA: TGTGCCAGCAGCGCCAACAGGGTGAGCACAGATACGCAGTATTTT. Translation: CASSANRVSTDTQYF.

The DNA of the CDR3 is TGCGCCAGCAGCCAAGGAGGGTCGAGTCGGGATGGCTACACCTTC. It codes for CASSQGGSSRDGYTF. J is TRBJ1-2 and V is TRBV4-3; D is uncertain. The CDR3 consists of 15 residues. Germline V gene lookup returns CDR1 LGHNA and CDR2 YSLEER. V was trimmed by 1 base and J by 6 bases, leaving 15 bases between them.

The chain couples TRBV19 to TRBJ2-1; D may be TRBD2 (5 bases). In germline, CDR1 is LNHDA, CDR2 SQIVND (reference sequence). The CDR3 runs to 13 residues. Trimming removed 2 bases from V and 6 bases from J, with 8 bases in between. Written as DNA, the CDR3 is TGTGCCAGTAGTATAAGAGGACTCAATGAGCAGTTCTTC. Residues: CASSIRGLNEQFF.

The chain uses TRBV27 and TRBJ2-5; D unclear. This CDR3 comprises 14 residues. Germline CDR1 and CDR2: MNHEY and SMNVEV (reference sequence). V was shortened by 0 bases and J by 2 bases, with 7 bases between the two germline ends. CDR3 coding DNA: TGTGCCAGCAGTTTATCCCCTTTTCAAGAGACCCAGTACTTC. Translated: CASSLSPFQETQYF.

The CDR3 sequence is CASSRRTGGLSGANVLTF. In DNA form, the CDR3 reads TGTGCCAGCAGTCGTCGGACAGGGGGCCTCTCTGGGGCCAACGTCCTGACTTTC. The chain employs TRBV6-2 or TRBV6-3 and TRBJ2-6, with 11 bases lining up with TRBD1. Germline V gene data show CDR1 as MNHEY and CDR2 as SVGEGT. Germline trimming cut 5 bases from V and 0 bases from J; bases unmatched to any gene: 6. This CDR3 has 18 residues.

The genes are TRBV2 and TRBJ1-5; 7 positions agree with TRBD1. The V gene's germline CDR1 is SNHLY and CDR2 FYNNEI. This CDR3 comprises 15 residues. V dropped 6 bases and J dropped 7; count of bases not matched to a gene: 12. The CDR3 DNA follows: TGTGCCAGCAGCCGACAGGGCCTGACGGGACAGCCCCAGCATTTT. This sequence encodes CASSRQGLTGQPQHF. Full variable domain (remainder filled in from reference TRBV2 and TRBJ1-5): EPEVTQTPSHQVTQMGQEVILRCVPISNHLYFYWYRQILGQKVEFLVSFYNNEISEKSEIFDDQFSVERPDGSNFTLKIRSTKLEDSAMYFCASSRQGLTGQPQHFGDGTRLSIL.

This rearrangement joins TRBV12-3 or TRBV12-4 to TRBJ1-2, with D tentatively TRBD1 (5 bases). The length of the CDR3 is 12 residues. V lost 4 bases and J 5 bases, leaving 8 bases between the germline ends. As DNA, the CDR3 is TGTGCCAGCAGTTATTCAGGGTATGGCTACACCTTC. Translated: CASSYSGYGYTF.

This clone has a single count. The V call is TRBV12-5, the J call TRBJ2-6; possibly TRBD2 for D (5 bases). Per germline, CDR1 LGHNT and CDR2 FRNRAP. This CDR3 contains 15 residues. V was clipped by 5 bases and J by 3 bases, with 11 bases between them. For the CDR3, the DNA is TGTGCTAGTGGTCTACGGAGCGGTGGGGCCAACGTCCTGACTTTC. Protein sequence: CASGLRSGGANVLTF.

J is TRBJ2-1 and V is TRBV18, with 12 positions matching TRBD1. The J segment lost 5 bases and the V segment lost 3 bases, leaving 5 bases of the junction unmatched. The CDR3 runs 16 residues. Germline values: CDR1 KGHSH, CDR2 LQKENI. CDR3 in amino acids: CASSPRGTGGHNEQFF. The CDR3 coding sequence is TGTGCCAGCTCACCGCGGGGGACAGGGGGCCACAATGAGCAGTTCTTC.